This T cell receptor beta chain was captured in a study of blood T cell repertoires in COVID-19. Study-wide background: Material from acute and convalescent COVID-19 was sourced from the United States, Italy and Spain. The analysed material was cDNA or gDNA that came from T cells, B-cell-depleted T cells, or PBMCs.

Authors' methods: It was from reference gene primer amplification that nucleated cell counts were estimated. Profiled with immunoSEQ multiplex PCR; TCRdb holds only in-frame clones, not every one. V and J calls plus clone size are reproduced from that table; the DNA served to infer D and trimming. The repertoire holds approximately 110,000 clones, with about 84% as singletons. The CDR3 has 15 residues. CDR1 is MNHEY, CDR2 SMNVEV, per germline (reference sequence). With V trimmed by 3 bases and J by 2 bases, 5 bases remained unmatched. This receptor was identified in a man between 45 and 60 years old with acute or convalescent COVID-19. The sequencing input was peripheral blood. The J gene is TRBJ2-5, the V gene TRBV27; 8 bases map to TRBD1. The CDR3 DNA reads TGTGCCAGCAGTTTCATCGGACAGGGACAAGAGACCCAGTACTTC. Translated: CASSFIGQGQETQYF.